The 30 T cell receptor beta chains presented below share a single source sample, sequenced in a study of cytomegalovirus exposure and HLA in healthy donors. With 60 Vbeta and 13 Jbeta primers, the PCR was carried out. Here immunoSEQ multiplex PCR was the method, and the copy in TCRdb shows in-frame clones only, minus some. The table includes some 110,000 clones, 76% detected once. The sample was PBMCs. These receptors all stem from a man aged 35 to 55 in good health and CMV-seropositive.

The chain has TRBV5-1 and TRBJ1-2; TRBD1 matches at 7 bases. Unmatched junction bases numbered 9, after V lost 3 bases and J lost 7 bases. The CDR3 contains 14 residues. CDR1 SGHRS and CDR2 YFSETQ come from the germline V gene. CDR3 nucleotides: TGCGCCAGCAGCTCCACTGGACAGGAGTCTGGCTACACCTTC. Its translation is CASSSTGQESGYTF.

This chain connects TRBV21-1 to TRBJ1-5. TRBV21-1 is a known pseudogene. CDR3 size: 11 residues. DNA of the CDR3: TGTCGGAGTGCAGGCAATCAGCCCCAGCATTTT. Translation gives CRSAGNQPQHF.

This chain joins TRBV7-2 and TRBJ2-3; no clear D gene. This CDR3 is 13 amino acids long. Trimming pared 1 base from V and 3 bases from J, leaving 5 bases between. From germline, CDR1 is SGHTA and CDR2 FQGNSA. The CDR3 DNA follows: TGTGCCAGCAGCTTAGTCAGAACAGATACGCAGTATTTT. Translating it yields CASSLVRTDTQYF.

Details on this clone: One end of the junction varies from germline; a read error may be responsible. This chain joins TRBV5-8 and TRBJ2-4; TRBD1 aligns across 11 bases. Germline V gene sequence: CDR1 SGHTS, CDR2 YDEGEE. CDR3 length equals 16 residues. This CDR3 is CASSYGQGAAKNSQYF. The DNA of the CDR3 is TGTGCCAGCAGCTACGGACAGGGGGCTGCCAAAAACAGTCAGTACTTC.

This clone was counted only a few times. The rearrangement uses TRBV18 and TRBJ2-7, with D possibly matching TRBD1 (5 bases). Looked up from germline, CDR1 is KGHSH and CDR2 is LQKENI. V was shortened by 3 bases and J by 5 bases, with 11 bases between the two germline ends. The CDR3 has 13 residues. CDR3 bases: TGTGCCAGCTCACCGTCAGGGTCCCACGAGCAGTACTTC. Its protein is CASSPSGSHEQYF. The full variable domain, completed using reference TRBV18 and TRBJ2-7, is NAGVMQNPRHLVRRRGQEARLRCSPMKGHSHVYWYRQLPEEGLKFMVYLQKENIIDESGMPKERFSAEFPKEGPSILRIQQVVRGDSAAYFCASSPSGSHEQYFGPGTRLTVT.

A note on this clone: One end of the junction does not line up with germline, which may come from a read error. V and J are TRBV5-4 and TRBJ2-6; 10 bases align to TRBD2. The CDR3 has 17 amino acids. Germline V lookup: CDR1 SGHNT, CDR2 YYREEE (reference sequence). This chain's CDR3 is CASSGTSGDSGANGLTF. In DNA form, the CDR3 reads TGTGCCAGCAGCGGTACTAGCGGGGACTCTGGGGCCAACGGCCTGACTTTC.

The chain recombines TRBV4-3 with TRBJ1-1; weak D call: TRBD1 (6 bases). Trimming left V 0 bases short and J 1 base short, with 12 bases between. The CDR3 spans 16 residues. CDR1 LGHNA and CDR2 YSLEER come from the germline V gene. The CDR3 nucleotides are TGCGCCAGCAGCCAAGATTCGGGACACTGGAACACTGAAGCTTTCTTT. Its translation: CASSQDSGHWNTEAFF.

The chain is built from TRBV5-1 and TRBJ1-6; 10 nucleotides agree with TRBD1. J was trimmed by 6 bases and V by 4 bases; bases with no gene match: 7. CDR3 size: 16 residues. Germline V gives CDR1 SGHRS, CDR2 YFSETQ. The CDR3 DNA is TGCGCCAGCAGCGAGGGACAGGGGTATAGTAATTCACCCCTCCACTTT. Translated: CASSEGQGYSNSPLHF.

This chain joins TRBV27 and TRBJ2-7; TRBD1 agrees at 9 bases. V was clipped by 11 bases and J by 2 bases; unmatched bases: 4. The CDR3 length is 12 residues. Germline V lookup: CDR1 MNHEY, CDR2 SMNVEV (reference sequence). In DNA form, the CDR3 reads TGTGCCTGCCGGGACAGGGCCTACGAGCAGTACTTC. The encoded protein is CACRDRAYEQYF.

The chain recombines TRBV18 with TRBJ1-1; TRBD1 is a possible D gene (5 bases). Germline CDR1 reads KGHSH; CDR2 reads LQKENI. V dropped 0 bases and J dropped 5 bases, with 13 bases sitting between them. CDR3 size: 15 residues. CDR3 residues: CASSPPKGAGTEAFF. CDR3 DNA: TGTGCCAGCTCACCACCGAAAGGGGCGGGGACTGAAGCTTTCTTT.

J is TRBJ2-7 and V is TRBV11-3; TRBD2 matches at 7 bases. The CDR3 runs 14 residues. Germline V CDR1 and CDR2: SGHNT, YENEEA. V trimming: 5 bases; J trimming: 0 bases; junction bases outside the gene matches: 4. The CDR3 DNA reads TGTGCCAGCAGCCCCCGGGACTACTCCTACGAGCAGTACTTC. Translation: CASSPRDYSYEQYF.

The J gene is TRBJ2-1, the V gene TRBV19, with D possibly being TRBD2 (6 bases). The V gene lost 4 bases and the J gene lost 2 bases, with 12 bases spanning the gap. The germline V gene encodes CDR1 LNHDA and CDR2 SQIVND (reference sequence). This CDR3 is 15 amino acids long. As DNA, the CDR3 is TGTGCCAGTAGTAGTATGGGGGAGGCCTACAATGAGCAGTTCTTC. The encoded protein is CASSSMGEAYNEQFF.

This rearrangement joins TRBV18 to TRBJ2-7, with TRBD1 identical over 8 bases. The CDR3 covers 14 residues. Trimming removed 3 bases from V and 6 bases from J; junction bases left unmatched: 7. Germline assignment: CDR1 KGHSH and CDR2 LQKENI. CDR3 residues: CASSPQTGEGEQYF. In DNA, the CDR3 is TGTGCCAGCTCACCCCAGACAGGGGAAGGCGAGCAGTACTTC.

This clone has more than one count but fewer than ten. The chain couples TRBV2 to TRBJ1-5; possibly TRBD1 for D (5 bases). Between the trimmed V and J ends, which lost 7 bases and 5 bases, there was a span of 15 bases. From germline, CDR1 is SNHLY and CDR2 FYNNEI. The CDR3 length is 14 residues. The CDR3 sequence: CASNRGGEDQPQHF. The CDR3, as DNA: TGTGCCAGCAATCGGGGGGGGGAGGATCAGCCCCAGCATTTT.

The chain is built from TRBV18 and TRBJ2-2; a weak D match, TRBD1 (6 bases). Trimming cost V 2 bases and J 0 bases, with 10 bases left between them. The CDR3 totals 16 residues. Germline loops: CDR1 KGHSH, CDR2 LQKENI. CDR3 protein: CASSPMDSANTGELFF. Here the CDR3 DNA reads TGTGCCAGCTCACCAATGGACAGCGCGAACACCGGGGAGCTGTTTTTT.

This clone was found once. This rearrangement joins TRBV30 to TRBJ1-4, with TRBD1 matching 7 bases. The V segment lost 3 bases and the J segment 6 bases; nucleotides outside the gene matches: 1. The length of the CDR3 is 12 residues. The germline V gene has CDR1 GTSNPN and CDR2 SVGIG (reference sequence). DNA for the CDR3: TGTGCCTGGAGCGACAGGGATGAAAAACTGTTTTTT. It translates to CAWSDRDEKLFF.

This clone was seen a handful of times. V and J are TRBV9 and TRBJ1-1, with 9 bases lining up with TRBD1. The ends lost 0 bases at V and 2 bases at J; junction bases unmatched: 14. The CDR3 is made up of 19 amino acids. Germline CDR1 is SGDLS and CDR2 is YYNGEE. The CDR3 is CASSVGELNRGLPNTEAFF. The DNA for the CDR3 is TGTGCCAGCAGCGTAGGCGAATTGAACAGGGGGCTACCTAACACTGAAGCTTTCTTT.

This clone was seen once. The CDR3 region has the DNA TGTGCCAGCAGCCAAGGTACCGGGGAGACAAGCATTCAGTACTTC. This encodes CASSQGTGETSIQYF. This chain uses TRBV4-2 with TRBJ2-4, with D maybe TRBD2 (5 bases). This CDR3 comprises 15 residues. Germline CDR1 and CDR2: LGHNA and YNFKEQ. V lost 1 base and J lost 9, with 16 bases in between.

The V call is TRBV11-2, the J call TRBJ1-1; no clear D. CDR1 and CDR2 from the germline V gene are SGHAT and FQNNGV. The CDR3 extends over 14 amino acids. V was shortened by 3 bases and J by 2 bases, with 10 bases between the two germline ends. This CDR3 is CASSFSRVNTEAFF. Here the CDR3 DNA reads TGTGCCAGCAGCTTTTCGAGGGTAAACACTGAAGCTTTCTTT.

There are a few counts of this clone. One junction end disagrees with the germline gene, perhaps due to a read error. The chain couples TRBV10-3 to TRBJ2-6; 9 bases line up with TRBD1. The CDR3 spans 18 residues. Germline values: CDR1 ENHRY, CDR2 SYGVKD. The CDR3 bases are TGTGCCATCAGTGAGTCGGGACAGGGAAGCTCTGGGGCCAACGGCCTGACTTTC. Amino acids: CAISESGQGSSGANGLTF.

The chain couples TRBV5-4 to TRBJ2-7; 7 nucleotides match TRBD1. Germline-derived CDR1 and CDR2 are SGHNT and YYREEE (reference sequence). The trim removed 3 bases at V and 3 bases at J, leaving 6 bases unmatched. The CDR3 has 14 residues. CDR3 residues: CASSSGQAGYEQYF. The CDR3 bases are TGTGCCAGCAGCTCCGGACAGGCAGGCTACGAGCAGTACTTC.

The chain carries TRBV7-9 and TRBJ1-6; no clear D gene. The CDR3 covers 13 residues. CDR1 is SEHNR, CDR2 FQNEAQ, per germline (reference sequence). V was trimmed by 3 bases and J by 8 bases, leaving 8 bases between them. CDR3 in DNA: TGTGCCAGCAGCTTGTTGGGCCATTCACCCCTCCACTTT. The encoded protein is CASSLLGHSPLHF.

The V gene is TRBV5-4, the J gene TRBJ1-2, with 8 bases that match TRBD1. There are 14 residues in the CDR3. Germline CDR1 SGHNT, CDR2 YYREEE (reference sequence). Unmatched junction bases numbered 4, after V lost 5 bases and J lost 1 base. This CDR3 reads CASRDRGGNYGYTF. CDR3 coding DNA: TGTGCCAGCAGAGACAGGGGAGGTAACTATGGCTACACCTTC.

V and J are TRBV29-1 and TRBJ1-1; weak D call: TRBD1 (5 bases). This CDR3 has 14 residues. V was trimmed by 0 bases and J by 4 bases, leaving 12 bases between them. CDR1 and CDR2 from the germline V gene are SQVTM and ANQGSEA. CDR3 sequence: CSVEDMQGGTEAFF. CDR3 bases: TGCAGCGTTGAAGATATGCAGGGAGGCACTGAAGCTTTCTTT.

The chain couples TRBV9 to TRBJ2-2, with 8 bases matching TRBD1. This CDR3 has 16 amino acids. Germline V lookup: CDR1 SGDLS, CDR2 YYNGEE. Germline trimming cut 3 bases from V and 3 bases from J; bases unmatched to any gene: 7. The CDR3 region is CASSEAGTGYTGELFF. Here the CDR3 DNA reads TGTGCCAGCAGCGAGGCCGGGACAGGATACACCGGGGAGCTGTTTTTT.

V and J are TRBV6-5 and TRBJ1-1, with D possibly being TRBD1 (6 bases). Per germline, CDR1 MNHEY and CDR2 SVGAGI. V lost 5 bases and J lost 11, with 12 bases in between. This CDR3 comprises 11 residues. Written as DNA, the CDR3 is TGTGCCAGCAGTGGGGGCGAAAGGGCTTTCTTT. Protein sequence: CASSGGERAFF.

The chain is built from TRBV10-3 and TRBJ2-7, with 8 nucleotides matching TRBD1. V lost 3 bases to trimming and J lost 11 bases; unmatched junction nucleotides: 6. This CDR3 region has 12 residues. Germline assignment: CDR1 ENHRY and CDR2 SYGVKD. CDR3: CAISDRQGYEYF. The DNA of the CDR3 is TGTGCCATCAGTGATCGACAGGGGTATGAGTACTTC.

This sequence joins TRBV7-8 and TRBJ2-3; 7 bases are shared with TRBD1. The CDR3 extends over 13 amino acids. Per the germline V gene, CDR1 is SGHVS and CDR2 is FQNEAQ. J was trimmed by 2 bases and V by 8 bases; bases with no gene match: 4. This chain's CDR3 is CASGDSSTDTQYF. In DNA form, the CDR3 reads TGTGCCAGCGGGGACAGCTCCACAGATACGCAGTATTTT.

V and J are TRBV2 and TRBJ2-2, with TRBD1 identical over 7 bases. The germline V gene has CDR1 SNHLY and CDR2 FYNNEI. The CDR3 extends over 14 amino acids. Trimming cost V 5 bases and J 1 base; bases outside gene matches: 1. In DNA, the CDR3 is TGTGCCAGCAGTAGACAGGGGAACACCGGGGAGCTGTTTTTT. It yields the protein CASSRQGNTGELFF.

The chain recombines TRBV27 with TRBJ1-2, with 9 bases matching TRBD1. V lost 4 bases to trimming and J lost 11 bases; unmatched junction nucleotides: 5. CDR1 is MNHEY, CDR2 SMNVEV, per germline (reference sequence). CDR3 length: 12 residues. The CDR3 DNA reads TGTGCCAGCAGTTCTAGGGGGACAGGGTACACCTTC. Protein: CASSSRGTGYTF.